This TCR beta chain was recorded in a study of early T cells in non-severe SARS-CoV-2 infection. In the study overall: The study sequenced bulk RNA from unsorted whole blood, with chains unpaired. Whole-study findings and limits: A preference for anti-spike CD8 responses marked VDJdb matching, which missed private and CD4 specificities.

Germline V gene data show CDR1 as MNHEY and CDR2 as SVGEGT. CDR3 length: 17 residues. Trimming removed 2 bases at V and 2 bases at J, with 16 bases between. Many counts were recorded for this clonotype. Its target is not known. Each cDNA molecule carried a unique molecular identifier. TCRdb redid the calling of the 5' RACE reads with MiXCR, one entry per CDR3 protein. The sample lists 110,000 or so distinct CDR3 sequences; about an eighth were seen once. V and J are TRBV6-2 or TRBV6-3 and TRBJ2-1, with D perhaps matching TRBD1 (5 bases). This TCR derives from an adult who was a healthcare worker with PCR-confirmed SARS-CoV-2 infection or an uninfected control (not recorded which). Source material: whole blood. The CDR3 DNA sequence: TGTGCCAGCAGTTACGGGGCTGGGGTAACCCCCTACAATGAGCAGTTCTTC. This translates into CASSYGAGVTPYNEQFF.